This T cell receptor beta chain originates from a study of T cells in Graves' hyperthyroidism and ophthalmopathy. This clonotype occurred many times. Amplified TCR beta CDR3 regions came from RNA transcripts. HTBI primers were the set used in a first-round RT-PCR of the TCR CDR3. TCRdb used MiXCR to reprocess the multiplex PCR reads, holding one entry per CDR3 protein. Of some 460,000 distinct CDR3 sequences in the sample, around 14% are singletons; the top ten hold around 7.3%. With 6 bases removed from V and 8 bases from J, the gap between germline ends came to 11 bases. The length of the CDR3 is 12 residues.

The sequence was obtained from a woman younger than 30 with Graves' hyperthyroidism. Sequencing was performed on blood. The V gene is TRBV12-3 or TRBV12-4, the J gene TRBJ2-1; D call uncertain. The CDR3 sequence is CASSLFVDEQFF. The DNA for the CDR3 is TGTGCCAGCAGCCTATTTGTGGATGAGCAGTTCTTC.